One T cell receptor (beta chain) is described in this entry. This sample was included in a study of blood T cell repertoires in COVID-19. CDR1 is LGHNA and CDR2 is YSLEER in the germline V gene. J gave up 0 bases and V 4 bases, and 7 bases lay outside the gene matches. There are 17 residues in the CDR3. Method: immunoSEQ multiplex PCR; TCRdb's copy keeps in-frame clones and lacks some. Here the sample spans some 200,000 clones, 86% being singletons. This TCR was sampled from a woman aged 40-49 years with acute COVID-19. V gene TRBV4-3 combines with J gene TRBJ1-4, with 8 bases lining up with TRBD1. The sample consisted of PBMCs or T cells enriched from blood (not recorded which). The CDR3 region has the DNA TGCGCCAGCAGCCCGTCAGGGGGCCCAGCAACTAATGAAAAACTGTTTTTT. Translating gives CASSPSGGPATNEKLFF.